These 6 T cell receptor beta chains came from one sample sequenced in a study of cytomegalovirus exposure and HLA in healthy donors. Amplification used 60 Vbeta primers and 13 Jbeta primers. Assay: immunoSEQ multiplex PCR; the TCRdb copy retains only in-frame clones and omits some. The data show under 200,000 clones, with 80% seen just once and 1.3% held by the top ten. The sequencing input was PBMCs. The receptor source for this set is a woman aged 45-59 years in good health and CMV-seronegative.

The chain links TRBV5-8 to TRBJ1-2, with 7 nucleotides matching TRBD1. Germline V lookup: CDR1 SGHTS, CDR2 YDEGEE. With V trimmed by 3 bases and J by 6 bases, 8 bases remained unmatched. The CDR3 is 14 residues long. The CDR3 DNA is TGTGCCAGCAGCTCCGGACAGGTGGCGAATGGCTACACCTTC. This sequence encodes CASSSGQVANGYTF.

J is TRBJ2-1 and V is TRBV4-3, with 12 nucleotides matching TRBD2. J was trimmed by 5 bases and V by 0 bases; bases with no gene match: 5. The CDR3 covers 17 residues. The germline V gene has CDR1 LGHNA and CDR2 YSLEER. In nucleotides, the CDR3 is TGCGCCAGCAGCCAAGACCCGACTAGCGGGGGAGACAATGAGCAGTTCTTC. It is translated as CASSQDPTSGGDNEQFF.

This chain links TRBV5-1 with TRBJ1-4; D is unresolved. Germline lookup yields CDR1 SGHRS and CDR2 YFSETQ. V lost 0 bases to trimming and J lost 6 bases, with 9 bases between them. The CDR3 spans 14 residues. CDR3 amino acids: CASSLDSGDEKLFF. As DNA, the CDR3 is TGCGCCAGCAGCTTGGACAGCGGGGATGAAAAACTGTTTTTT.

V and J are TRBV7-3 and TRBJ2-1; 10 nucleotides match TRBD2. Trimming removed 4 bases from V and 8 bases from J; junction bases left unmatched: 11. Germline V gene lookup returns CDR1 SGHTA and CDR2 FQGTGA. The CDR3 is made up of 16 amino acids. CDR3 in DNA: TGTGCCAGCAGCTCCCAAATACTAGCGGGAAGGGATGAGCAGTTCTTC. It yields the protein CASSSQILAGRDEQFF.

The chain couples TRBV11-2 to TRBJ2-1; D tentatively reads TRBD1 or TRBD2 (6 bases each). The CDR3 sequence is 15 residues long. Trimming left V 5 bases short and J 3 bases short, with 14 bases between. Germline CDR1 SGHAT, CDR2 FQNNGV. CDR3 sequence reads: CASSLGGQVYNEQFF. CDR3 DNA: TGTGCCAGCAGCCTAGGGGGGCAGGTCTACAATGAGCAGTTCTTC.

The chain employs TRBV28 and TRBJ2-7, with TRBD1 matching 7 bases. Per the germline V gene, CDR1 is MDHEN and CDR2 is SYDVKM. This CDR3 has 13 residues. The junction had 11 bases not matched to a gene; V was cut back by 6 bases and J by 9 bases. For the CDR3, the DNA is TGTGCCAGCAGGAGAACCGGGACAGAAGCGCAGTACTTC. Protein sequence: CASRRTGTEAQYF.